The source of this T cell receptor beta chain is a study of T cell repertoires in cytomegalovirus infection. The CDR3 runs to 18 residues. V lost 0 bases and J lost 4; bases outside the gene matches: 5. About this clonotype itself: As yet, its antigen is unknown.

TCRdb itself ran the reads through MiXCR, one entry per CDR3 protein. The top ten hold roughly two fifths of the sample, which has around 430,000 distinct CDR3 sequences, about 39% seen once. The receptor was derived from a human donor in good health (CMV status not recorded). Some clones in this sample may be carry-over from other donors' samples. The sequencing used cultured PBMCs, collected from culture after CMV antigen stimulation. This chain connects TRBV12-3 or TRBV12-4 to TRBJ2-1; TRBD2 matches at 14 bases. The CDR3 coding sequence is TGTGCCAGCAGTTTAGCGACTAGCGGGAGGGCTGTTTACAATGAGCAGTTCTTC. Protein sequence: CASSLATSGRAVYNEQFF.